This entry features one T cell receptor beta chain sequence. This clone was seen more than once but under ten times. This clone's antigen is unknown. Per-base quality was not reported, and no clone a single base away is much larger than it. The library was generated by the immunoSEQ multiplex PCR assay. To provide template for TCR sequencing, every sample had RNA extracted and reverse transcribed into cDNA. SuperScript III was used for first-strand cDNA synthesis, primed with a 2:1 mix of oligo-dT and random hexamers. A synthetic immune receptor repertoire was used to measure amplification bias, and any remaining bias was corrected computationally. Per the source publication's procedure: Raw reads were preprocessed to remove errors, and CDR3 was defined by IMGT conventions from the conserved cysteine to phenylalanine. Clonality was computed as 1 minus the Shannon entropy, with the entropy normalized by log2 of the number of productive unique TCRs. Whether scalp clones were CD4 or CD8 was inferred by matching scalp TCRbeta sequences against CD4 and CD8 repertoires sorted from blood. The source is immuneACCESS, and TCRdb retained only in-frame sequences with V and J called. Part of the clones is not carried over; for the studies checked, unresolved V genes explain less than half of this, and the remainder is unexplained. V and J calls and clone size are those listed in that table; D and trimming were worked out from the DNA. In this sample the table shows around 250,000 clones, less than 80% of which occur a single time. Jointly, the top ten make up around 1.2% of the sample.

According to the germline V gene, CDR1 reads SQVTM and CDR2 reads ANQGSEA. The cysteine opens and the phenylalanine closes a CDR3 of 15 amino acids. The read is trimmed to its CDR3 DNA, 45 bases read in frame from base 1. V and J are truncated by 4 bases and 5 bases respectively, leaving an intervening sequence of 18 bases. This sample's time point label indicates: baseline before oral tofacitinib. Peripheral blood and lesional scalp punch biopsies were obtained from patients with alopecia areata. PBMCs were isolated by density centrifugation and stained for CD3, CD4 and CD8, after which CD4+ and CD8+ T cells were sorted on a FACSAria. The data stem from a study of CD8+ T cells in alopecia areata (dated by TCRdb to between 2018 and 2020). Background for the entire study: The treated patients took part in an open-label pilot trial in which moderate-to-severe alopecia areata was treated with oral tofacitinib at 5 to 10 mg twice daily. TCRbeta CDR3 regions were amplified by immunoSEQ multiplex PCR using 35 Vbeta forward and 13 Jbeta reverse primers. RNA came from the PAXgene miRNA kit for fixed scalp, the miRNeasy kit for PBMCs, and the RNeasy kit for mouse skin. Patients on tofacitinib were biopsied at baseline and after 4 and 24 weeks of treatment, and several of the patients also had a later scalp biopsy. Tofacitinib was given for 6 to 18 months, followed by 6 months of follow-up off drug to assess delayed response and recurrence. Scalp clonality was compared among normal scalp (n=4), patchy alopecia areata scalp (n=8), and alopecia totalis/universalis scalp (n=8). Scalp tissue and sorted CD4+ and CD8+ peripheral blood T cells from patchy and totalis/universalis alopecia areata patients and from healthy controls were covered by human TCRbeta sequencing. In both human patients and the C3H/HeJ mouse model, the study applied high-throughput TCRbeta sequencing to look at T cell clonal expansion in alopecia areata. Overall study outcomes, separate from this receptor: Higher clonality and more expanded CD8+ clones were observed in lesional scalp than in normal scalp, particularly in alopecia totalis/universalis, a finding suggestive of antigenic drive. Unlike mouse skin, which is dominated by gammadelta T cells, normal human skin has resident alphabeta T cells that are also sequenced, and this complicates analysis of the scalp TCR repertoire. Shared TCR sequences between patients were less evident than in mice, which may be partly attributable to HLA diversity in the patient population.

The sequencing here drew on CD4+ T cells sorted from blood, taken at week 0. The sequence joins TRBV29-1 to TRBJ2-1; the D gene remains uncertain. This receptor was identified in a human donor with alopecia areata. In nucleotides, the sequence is TGCAGCGTTGTCTTCATGAGCACGATCCACAATGAGCAGTTCTTC. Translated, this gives CSVVFMSTIHNEQFF.